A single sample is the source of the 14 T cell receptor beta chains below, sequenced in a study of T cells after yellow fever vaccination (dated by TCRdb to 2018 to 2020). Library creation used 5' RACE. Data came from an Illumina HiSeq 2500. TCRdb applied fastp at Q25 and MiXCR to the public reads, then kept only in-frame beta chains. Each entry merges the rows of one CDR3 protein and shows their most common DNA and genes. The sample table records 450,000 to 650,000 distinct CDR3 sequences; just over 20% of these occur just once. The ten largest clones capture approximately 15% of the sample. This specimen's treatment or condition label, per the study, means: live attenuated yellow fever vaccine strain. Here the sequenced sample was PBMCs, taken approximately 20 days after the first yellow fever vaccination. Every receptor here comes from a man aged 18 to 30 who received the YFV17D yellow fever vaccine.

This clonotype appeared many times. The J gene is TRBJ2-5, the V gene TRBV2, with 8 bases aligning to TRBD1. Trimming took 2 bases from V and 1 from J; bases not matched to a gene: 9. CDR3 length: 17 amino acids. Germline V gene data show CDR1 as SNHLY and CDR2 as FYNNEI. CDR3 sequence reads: CASSESVLDRAQETQYF. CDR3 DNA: TGTGCCAGCAGTGAAAGCGTGCTGGACAGGGCCCAAGAGACCCAGTACTTC.

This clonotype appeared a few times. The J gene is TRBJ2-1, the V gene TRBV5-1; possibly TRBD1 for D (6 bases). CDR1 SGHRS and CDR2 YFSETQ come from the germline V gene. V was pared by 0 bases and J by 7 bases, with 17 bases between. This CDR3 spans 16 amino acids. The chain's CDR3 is CASSLAIGSGVNEQFF. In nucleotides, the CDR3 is TGCGCCAGCAGCTTGGCCATAGGATCAGGGGTGAATGAGCAGTTCTTC.

CDR3: CASSILQRLAGLHATQYF. The CDR3 bases are TGTGCCAGTAGTATCCTACAAAGGCTAGCGGGGCTGCACGCTACGCAGTATTTT. The chain couples TRBV19 to TRBJ2-3; the match to TRBD2 covers 9 bases. This CDR3 spans 18 amino acids. The V gene's germline CDR1 is LNHDA and CDR2 SQIVND (reference sequence). With V trimmed by 3 bases and J by 8 bases, 18 bases remained unmatched.

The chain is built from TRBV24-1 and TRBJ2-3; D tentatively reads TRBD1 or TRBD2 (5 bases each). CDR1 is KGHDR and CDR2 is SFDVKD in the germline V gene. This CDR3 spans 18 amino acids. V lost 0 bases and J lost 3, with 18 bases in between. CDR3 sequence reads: CATSDLSRGEGGTDTQYF. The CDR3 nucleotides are TGTGCCACCAGTGATTTGTCGAGGGGAGAAGGTGGAACAGATACGCAGTATTTT.

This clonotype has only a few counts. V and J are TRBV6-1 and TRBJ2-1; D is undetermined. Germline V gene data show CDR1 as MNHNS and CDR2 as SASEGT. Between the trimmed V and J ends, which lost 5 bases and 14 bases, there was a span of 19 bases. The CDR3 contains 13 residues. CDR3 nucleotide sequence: TGTGCCAGCAGTCCTTCCTTTCGGGTAAGGGAGTTCTTC. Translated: CASSPSFRVREFF.

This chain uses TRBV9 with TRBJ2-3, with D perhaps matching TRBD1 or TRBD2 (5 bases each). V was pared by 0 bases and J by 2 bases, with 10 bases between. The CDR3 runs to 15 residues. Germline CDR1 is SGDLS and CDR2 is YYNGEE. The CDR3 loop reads CASSVDGDPTDTQYF. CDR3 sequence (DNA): TGTGCCAGCAGCGTAGACGGGGACCCCACAGATACGCAGTATTTT.

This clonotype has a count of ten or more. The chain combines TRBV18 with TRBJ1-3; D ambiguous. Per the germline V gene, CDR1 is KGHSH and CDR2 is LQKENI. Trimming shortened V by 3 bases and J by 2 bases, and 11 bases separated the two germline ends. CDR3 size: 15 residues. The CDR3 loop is CASSPPSEPGNTIYF. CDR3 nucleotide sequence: TGTGCCAGCTCACCTCCTTCAGAGCCTGGAAACACCATATATTTT. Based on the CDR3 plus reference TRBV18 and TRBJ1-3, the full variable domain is NAGVMQNPRHLVRRRGQEARLRCSPMKGHSHVYWYRQLPEEGLKFMVYLQKENIIDESGMPKERFSAEFPKEGPSILRIQQVVRGDSAAYFCASSPPSEPGNTIYFGEGSWLTVV.

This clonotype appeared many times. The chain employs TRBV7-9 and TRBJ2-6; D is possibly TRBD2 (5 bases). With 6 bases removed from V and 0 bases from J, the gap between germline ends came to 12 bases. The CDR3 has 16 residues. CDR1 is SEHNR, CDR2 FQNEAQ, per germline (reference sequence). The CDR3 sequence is CASSARGSSGANVLTF. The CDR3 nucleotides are TGTGCCAGCAGTGCCCGGGGAAGCTCTGGGGCCAACGTCCTGACTTTC.

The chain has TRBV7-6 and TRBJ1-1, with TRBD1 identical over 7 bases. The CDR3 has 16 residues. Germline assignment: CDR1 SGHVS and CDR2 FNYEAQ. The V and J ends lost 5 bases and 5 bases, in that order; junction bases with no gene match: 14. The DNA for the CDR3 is TGTGCCAGCAGCCTCCGACAGGGAGTGAGTGGAACTGAAGCTTTCTTT. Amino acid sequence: CASSLRQGVSGTEAFF.

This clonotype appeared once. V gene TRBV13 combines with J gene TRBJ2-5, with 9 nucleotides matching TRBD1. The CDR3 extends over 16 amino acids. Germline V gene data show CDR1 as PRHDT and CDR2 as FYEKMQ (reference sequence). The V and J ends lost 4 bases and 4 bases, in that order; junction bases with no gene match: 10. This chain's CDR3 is CASSSQAGQGRETQYF. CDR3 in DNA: TGTGCCAGCAGCTCCCAAGCGGGACAGGGAAGAGAGACCCAGTACTTC.

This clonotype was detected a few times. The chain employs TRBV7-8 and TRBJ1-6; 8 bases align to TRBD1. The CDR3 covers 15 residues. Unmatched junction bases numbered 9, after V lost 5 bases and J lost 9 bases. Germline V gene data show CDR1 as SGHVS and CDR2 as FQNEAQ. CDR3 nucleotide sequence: TGTGCCAGCAGCGGATGGACAGGGTTGGGTTCACCCCTCCACTTT. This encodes CASSGWTGLGSPLHF. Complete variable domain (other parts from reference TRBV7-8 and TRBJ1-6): GAGVSQSPRYKVAKRGQDVALRCDPISGHVSLFWYQQALGQGPEFLTYFQNEAQLDKSGLPSDRFFAERPEGSVSTLKIQRTQQEDSAVYLCASSGWTGLGSPLHFGNGTRLTVT.

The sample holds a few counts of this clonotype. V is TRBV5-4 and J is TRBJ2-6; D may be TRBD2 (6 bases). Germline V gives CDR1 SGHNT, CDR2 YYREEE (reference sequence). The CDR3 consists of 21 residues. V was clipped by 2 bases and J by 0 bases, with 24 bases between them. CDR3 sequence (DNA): TGTGCCAGCAGCTTTAAGACGGATGAGGACTACGCTCTCTCTGGGGCCAACGTCCTGACTTTC. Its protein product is CASSFKTDEDYALSGANVLTF.

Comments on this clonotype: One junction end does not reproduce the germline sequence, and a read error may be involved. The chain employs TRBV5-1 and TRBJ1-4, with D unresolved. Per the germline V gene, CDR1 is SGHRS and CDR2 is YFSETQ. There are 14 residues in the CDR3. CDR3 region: CASSLVEGGEVGVF. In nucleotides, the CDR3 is TGCGCCAGCAGCTTGGTGGAGGGCGGCGAAGTCGGGGTTTTT.

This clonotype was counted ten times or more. In nucleotides, the CDR3 is TGTGCCAGCAGCCCGACAGGGAGCTATGGCTACACCTTC. Translated, it gives CASSPTGSYGYTF. The V gene is TRBV12-3 or TRBV12-4, the J gene TRBJ1-2; TRBD1 aligns across 7 bases. This CDR3 region has 13 residues. The trim removed 6 bases at V and 4 bases at J, leaving 5 bases unmatched.